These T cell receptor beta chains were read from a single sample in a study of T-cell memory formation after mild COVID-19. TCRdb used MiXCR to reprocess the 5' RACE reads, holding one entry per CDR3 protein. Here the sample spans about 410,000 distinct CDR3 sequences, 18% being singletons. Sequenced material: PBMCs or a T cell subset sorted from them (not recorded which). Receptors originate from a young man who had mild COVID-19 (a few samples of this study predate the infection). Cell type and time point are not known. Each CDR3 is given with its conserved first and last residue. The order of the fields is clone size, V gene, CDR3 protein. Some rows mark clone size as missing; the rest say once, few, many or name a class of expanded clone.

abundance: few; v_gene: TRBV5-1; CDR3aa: CASRAGTGRIQPQHF
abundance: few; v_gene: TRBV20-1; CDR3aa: CSARGGGSDTQYF
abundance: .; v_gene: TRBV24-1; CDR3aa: CATNGQGAYEQFF
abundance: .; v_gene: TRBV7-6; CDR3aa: CASSLANENQPQHF
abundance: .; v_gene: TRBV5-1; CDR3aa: CASSLAAEYNEQFF
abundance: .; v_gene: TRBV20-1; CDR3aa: CSASPDRGPYGYTF
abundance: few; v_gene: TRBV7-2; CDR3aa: CASSWGDSYNEQFF
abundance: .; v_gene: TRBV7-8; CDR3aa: CASSSTSGGYEQYF
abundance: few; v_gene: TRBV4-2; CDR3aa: CASSPLESGEADTQYF
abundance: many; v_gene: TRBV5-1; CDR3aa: CASSPRISDEQYF
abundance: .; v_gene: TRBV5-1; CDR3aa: CASSPGLAGITQYF
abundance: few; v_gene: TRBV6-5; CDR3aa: CASSYSRQGLNTIYF
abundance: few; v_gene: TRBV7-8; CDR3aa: CASSLGWLGTAETQYF
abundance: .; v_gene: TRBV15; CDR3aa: CATNRGSGANVLTF
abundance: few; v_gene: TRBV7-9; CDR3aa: CASSAGTGLGELFF